Listed below are T cell receptor beta chains from one sample, sequenced in a study of vaccination effects on CD4 cells after COVID-19. TCRdb's copy holds only in-frame clones and misses some; the assay was immunoSEQ multiplex PCR. Of some 50,000 clones in the sample, around 80% were seen once. No cognate antigen is known for these TCRs. The material sequenced was CD4+ T cells from PBMCs cultured with HCoV-OC43 spike peptides, taken after COVID-19 vaccination. The receptors were gathered from a human donor who received a COVID-19 vaccine. Both conserved end residues are part of each CDR3. D genes are given only for firm matches. For some rows the clone size is stated as once, few or many, or as a class when expanded; others skip it.

-	few	TRBV2	TRBJ1-1	CASGQLPNTEAFF	TGTGCCAGCGGACAGTTGCCGAACACTGAAGCTTTCTTT
TRBD1	-	TRBV2	TRBJ2-3	CASSRGQGGTDTQYF	TGTGCCAGCTCGCGAGGACAGGGAGGCACAGATACGCAGTATTTT
-	-	TRBV5-1	TRBJ2-1	CASSVDPRSYNEQFF	TGCGCCAGCAGCGTAGACCCCCGCTCCTACAATGAGCAGTTCTTC
-	-	TRBV6-5	TRBJ1-3	CASSYSGRLGNTIYF	TGTGCCAGCAGTTACTCGGGCCGACTTGGAAACACCATATATTTT
-	few	TRBV5-1	TRBJ1-1	CASSLSVLNTEAFF	TGCGCCAGCAGCTTGTCAGTCCTGAACACTGAAGCTTTCTTT
TRBD2	-	TRBV18	TRBJ2-4	CASSPPSGDIQYF	TGTGCCAGCTCACCACCGAGCGGGGACATTCAGTACTTC
TRBD1	-	TRBV5-1	TRBJ1-3	CASSLATGVSGNTIYF	TGCGCCAGCAGCTTGGCGACAGGGGTATCTGGAAACACCATATATTTT
-	few	TRBV10-3	TRBJ1-3	CAIREEAGNTIYF	TGTGCCATCAGGGAAGAGGCTGGAAACACCATATATTTT
-	-	TRBV5-1	TRBJ1-6	CASSSGTIHNSPLHF	TGCGCCAGCAGCTCTGGGACAATTCATAATTCACCCCTCCACTTT
-	-	TRBV3-1/TRBV3-2	TRBJ2-7	CASSQGLNSYEQYF	TGTGCCAGCAGCCAAGGTCTAAACTCCTACGAGCAGTACTTC
TRBD2	-	TRBV13	TRBJ2-1	CASSLGLGGGSYNEQFF	TGTGCCAGCAGCTTAGGCCTCGGGGGGGGCTCCTACAATGAGCAGTTCTTC
-	once	TRBV6-5	TRBJ2-3	CASSYSSTQYF	TGTGCCAGCAGTTACTCCAGTACGCAGTATTTT
TRBD2	-	TRBV9	TRBJ2-3	CASSPVAGTSTDTQYF	TGTGCCAGCAGCCCCGTAGCGGGGACTAGCACAGATACGCAGTATTTT
-	-	TRBV24-1	TRBJ2-1	CATSDLGGLNEQFF	TGTGCCACCAGTGATCTGGGGGGGCTCAATGAGCAGTTCTTC
-	-	TRBV25-1	TRBJ1-1	CASSEYDSLMNTEAFF	TGTGCCAGCAGTGAATATGACAGCCTCATGAACACTGAAGCTTTCTTT
TRBD1	few	TRBV5-1	TRBJ2-7	CASSSGQYSYEQYF	TGCGCCAGCAGCTCGGGACAGTACTCCTACGAGCAGTACTTC
TRBD2	-	TRBV6-6	TRBJ2-7	CASSSNLAGGGEQYF	TGTGCCAGCAGCTCTAACCTAGCGGGGGGCGGTGAGCAGTACTTC
-	few	TRBV5-1	TRBJ1-3	CASSLDQNGGNTIYF	TGCGCCAGCAGCTTGGATCAAAATGGGGGAAACACCATATATTTT
TRBD1	-	TRBV9	TRBJ1-5	CASSGGQGFCQPQHF	TGTGCCAGCAGCGGGGGACAGGGGTTCTGTCAGCCCCAGCATTTT
TRBD2	-	TRBV19	TRBJ2-2	CASSLRRGRLAGGSNTGELFF	TGTGCCAGTAGTCTAAGGAGAGGGCGACTAGCGGGAGGCTCGAACACCGGGGAGCTGTTTTTT
-	-	TRBV5-1	TRBJ1-1	CASSSGASNTEAFF	TGCGCCAGCAGCTCCGGGGCTTCAAACACTGAAGCTTTCTTT
-	-	TRBV5-1	TRBJ2-6	CASSLAGGRGANVLTF	TGCGCCAGCAGCTTGGCCGGGGGGCGTGGGGCCAACGTCCTGACTTTC
-	-	TRBV3-1/TRBV3-2	TRBJ2-5	CASSSRDQETQYF	TGTGCCAGCAGCTCCCGGGACCAAGAGACCCAGTACTTC
-	-	TRBV12-3/TRBV12-4	TRBJ2-5	CASSPLARETQYF	TGTGCCAGCAGCCCGCTAGCGAGAGAGACCCAGTACTTC
-	once	TRBV19	TRBJ1-5	CASVRVGGGGQPQHF	TGTGCCAGTGTACGTGTCGGAGGAGGAGGTCAGCCCCAGCATTTT
TRBD2	-	TRBV7-9	TRBJ2-1	CASSAGGDSLLAGNEQFF	TGTGCCAGCAGCGCAGGGGGGGACAGCCTACTAGCGGGCAATGAGCAGTTCTTC
-	-	TRBV5-6	TRBJ2-3	CASSRITDTQYF	TGTGCCAGCAGCCGTATCACAGATACGCAGTATTTT
-	-	TRBV18	TRBJ1-2	CASSQSRGGGYGYTF	TGTGCCAGCTCACAATCACGCGGGGGTGGCTATGGCTACACCTTC
TRBD2	-	TRBV19	TRBJ2-5	CAKMTSGREETQYF	TGTGCCAAGATGACTAGCGGGAGGGAAGAGACCCAGTACTTC
TRBD2	-	TRBV10-3	TRBJ2-6	CAIGSGGPGANVLTF	TGTGCCATCGGGTCGGGGGGGCCTGGGGCCAACGTCCTGACTTTC
-	-	TRBV12-2	TRBJ2-1	CASRPHLKISGSRSYNEQFF	TGTGCAAGTCGCCCACACCTTAAAATTAGCGGGAGTCGTTCCTACAATGAGCAGTTCTTC
-	-	TRBV10-1	TRBJ2-7	CASSELASYEQYF	TGCGCCAGCAGTGAACTGGCTTCCTACGAGCAGTACTTC
TRBD2	-	TRBV10-3	TRBJ2-2	CAISEPLGLATGELFF	TGTGCCATCAGTGAGCCGCTCGGACTAGCAACCGGGGAGCTGTTTTTT
TRBD2	few	TRBV4-1	TRBJ2-1	CASRGLANYNEQFF	TGCGCCAGCAGGGGACTAGCGAACTACAATGAGCAGTTCTTC
-	few	TRBV19	TRBJ1-4	CASSVRGATNEKLFF	TGTGCCAGTAGTGTGAGGGGTGCAACTAATGAAAAACTGTTTTTT
-	-	TRBV5-1	TRBJ2-2	CASSLAESRVNTGELFF	TGCGCCAGCAGCTTGGCCGAGTCAAGAGTTAACACCGGGGAGCTGTTTTTT
TRBD1	-	TRBV12-3/TRBV12-4	TRBJ1-5	CASSRQGGQPQHF	TGTGCCAGCAGTCGACAGGGAGGTCAGCCCCAGCATTTT
-	-	TRBV4-2	TRBJ2-3	CASSPQIDTQYF	TGTGCCAGCAGCCCACAGATAGATACGCAGTATTTT
-	-	TRBV10-1	TRBJ2-2	CASSNFQLNTGELFF	TGCGCCAGCAGTAACTTCCAGCTAAACACCGGGGAGCTGTTTTTT
-	-	TRBV18	TRBJ1-1	CASSPAGSRTEAFF	TGTGCCAGCTCACCGGCAGGCTCACGGACTGAAGCTTTCTTT
-	-	TRBV13	TRBJ1-1	CASSLNSGAFF	TGTGCCAGCAGCCTTAACTCCGGAGCTTTCTTT
-	-	TRBV14	TRBJ1-3	CASSQDWVLNTIYF	TGTGCCAGCAGCCAAGATTGGGTTTTGAACACCATATATTTT
-	-	TRBV14	TRBJ1-2	CASSQDGSYGYTF	TGTGCCAGCAGCCAAGATGGCAGTTACGGCTACACCTTC
-	once	TRBV2	TRBJ2-5	CASRAASQETQYF	TGTGCCAGCAGGGCCGCATCCCAAGAGACCCAGTACTTC
-	few	TRBV21-1	TRBJ1-6	CASSKSCGSYNSPLHF	TGTGCCAGCAGCAAATCTTGCGGGTCCTATAATTCACCCCTCCACTTT
TRBD1	-	TRBV19	TRBJ1-2	CASSIRDRGYGYTF	TGTGCCAGTAGTATCAGAGACAGGGGCTATGGCTACACCTTC
-	once	TRBV7-8	TRBJ2-6	CASSLAMGRGSRANVLTF	TGTGCCAGCAGCTTAGCGATGGGACGGGGCTCTAGGGCCAACGTCCTGACTTTC
-	few	TRBV11-2	TRBJ1-4	CASGTRGRDEKLFF	TGTGCCAGTGGGACAAGGGGCAGGGATGAAAAACTGTTTTTT
-	-	TRBV5-6	TRBJ1-6	CASSLSPGQGIGPLHF	TGTGCCAGCAGCTTAAGCCCAGGGCAGGGGATCGGACCCCTCCACTTT
-	few	TRBV7-2	TRBJ2-1	CASSARWGGYNEQFF	TGTGCCAGCAGCGCACGGTGGGGCGGGTACAATGAGCAGTTCTTC
-	-	TRBV27	TRBJ2-4	CASSHRGGLAKNIQYF	TGTGCCAGCAGTCATAGGGGGGGACTAGCCAAAAACATTCAGTACTTC
-	-	TRBV5-8	TRBJ2-3	CASSLGLQHTDTQYF	TGTGCCAGCAGCTTGGGACTGCAGCACACAGATACGCAGTATTTT
-	-	TRBV6-1	TRBJ2-6	CASSEDGQGANVLTF	TGTGCCAGCAGTGAAGACGGTCAGGGGGCCAACGTCCTGACTTTC
TRBD1	-	TRBV30	TRBJ2-6	CAWTGTGASGANVLTF	TGTGCCTGGACTGGGACAGGGGCCTCTGGGGCCAACGTCCTGACTTTC
-	-	TRBV6-4	TRBJ2-3	CASSPMGGATDTQYF	TGTGCCAGCAGCCCGATGGGGGGGGCCACAGATACGCAGTATTTT
-	-	TRBV5-8	TRBJ1-5	CASSGPSQPQHF	TGTGCCAGCAGCGGACCTAGTCAGCCCCAGCATTTT
-	-	TRBV9	TRBJ1-4	CASSVSPILGGYEKLFF	TGTGCCAGCAGCGTATCCCCCATCCTTGGGGGGTATGAAAAACTGTTTTTT
-	-	TRBV1	TRBJ2-5	CTSSQDASGSIQVETQYF	TGCACCAGCAGCCAAGATGCTAGCGGGAGTATCCAGGTGGAGACCCAGTACTTC
-	few	TRBV2	TRBJ1-1	CASNALGNTEAFF	TGTGCCAGCAACGCTCTCGGAAACACTGAAGCTTTCTTT